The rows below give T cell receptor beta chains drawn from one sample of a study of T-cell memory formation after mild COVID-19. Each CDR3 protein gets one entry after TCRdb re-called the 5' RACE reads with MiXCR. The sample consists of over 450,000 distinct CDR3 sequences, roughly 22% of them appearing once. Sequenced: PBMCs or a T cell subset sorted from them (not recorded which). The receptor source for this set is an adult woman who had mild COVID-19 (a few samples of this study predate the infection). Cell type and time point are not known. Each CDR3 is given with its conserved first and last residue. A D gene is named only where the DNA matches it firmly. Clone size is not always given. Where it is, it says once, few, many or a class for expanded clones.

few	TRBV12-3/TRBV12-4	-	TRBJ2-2	TGTGCCAGCAGTTTGTCCCGGGTTGAGGAGGTTTTT	CASSLSRVEEVF
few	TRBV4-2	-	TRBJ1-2	TGTGCCAGCAGCCAAGATCGAGGGGCGAACTATGGCTACACCTTC	CASSQDRGANYGYTF
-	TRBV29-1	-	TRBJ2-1	TGCAGCGTACCCAGGCCGGGGAGCTCCTACAATGAGCAGTTCTTC	CSVPRPGSSYNEQFF
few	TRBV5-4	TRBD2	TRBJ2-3	TGTGCCAGCAGCACCCAACTAGCGGAACACACAGATACGCAGTATTTT	CASSTQLAEHTDTQYF
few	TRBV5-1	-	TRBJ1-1	TGCGCCAGCAGCTTGGGGGCACTGAACACTGAAGCTTTCTTT	CASSLGALNTEAFF
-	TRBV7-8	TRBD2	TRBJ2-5	TGTGCCAGCAGCTCGCCCCCTACTAGCGGGGACCCCGCGACCCAGTACTTC	CASSSPPTSGDPATQYF
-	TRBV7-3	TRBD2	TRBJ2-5	TGTGCCAGCAGCTTAAACGGACTAGCGGGGGCCCAAGAGACCCAGTACTTC	CASSLNGLAGAQETQYF
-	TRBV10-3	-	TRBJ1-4	TGTGCCATCAGTGAGAGGACTAATGAAAAACTGTTTTTT	CAISERTNEKLFF
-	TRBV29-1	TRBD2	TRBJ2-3	TGCAGCGTTGAAGTTGCGGGAGTCACAGATACGCAGTATTTT	CSVEVAGVTDTQYF
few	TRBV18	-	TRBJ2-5	TGTGCCAGCTCACCTCCAAGGACAATAGGGGAGACCCAGTACTTC	CASSPPRTIGETQYF
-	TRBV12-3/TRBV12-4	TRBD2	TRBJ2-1	TGTGCCAGCACTATAGCGGGAGAAGGTTACAGCTCCTACAATGAGCAGTTCTTC	CASTIAGEGYSSYNEQFF
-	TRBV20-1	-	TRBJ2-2	TGCAGTGCTAGACGGTCTCTCGCTAACACCGGGGAGCTGTTTTTT	CSARRSLANTGELFF
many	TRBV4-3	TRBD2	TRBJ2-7	TGTGCCAGCTCACAAGGGCTAGCGGGAGTCTACGAGCAGTACTTC	CASSQGLAGVYEQYF
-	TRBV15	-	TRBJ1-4	TGTGCCACCAGCAGGGGTGCAACTAATGAAAAACTGTTTTTT	CATSRGATNEKLFF
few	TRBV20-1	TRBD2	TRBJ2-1	TGCAGTGCTAGACGCGATAAGCGGGGGTACAATGAGCAGTTCTTC	CSARRDKRGYNEQFF
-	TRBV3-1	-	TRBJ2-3	TGTGCCAGCAGCCCCGACCGCCGAGATACGCAGTATTTT	CASSPDRRDTQYF
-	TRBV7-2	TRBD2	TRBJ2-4	TGTGCCAGCAGCCCCCTAGCGGGAGGGCCGAAAGACATTCAGTACTTC	CASSPLAGGPKDIQYF
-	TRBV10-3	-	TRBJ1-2	TGTGCCAGCCTTAGTGGCCAGGGTCGCATTGGCTACACCTTC	CASLSGQGRIGYTF
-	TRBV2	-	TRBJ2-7	TGTGCCAGCAGTGAGGGCAGGGGCAAACCCTACGAGCAGTACTTC	CASSEGRGKPYEQYF
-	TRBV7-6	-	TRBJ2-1	TGTGCCAGCAGCTTAGCGACAGAATCCTACAATGAGCAGTTCTTC	CASSLATESYNEQFF
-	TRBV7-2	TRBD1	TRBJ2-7	TGTGCCAGCAGCGGGGGTTCAGGGGGTGTCTACGAGCAGTACTTC	CASSGGSGGVYEQYF
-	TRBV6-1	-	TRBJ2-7	TGTGCCACCTCTATCCTGGGAGTAGGGGGGGGCTACGAGCAGTACTTC	CATSILGVGGGYEQYF
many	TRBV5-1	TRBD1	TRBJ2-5	TGCGCCAGCAGCTCGGGACAGGGGGTCGAGACCCAGTACTTC	CASSSGQGVETQYF